This T cell receptor beta chain was found in a study of T cell repertoires in aging, cancer and after chemotherapy. Overall study context: Donors were grouped into six age bands spanning 30 or younger through 70 or older. Study conclusions and caveats: Age-matched healthy donors had significantly more diverse, less clonal blood TCR repertoires than untreated cancer patients. In healthy donors, age-related TCR diversity loss mainly reflected lost richness. In each cancer cohort, median generation probability increased across chemotherapy, suggesting thymic output rebounded.

This clonotype was seen a few times. Its antigen is still unknown. Rearranged V-D-J TRB sequences were amplified with a mixed TRB-A/B primer pool. TCRdb re-derived calls from the multiplex PCR reads in MiXCR, one entry per CDR3 protein. The repertoire holds about 6,300 distinct CDR3 sequences, with approximately 40% as singletons. This CDR3 contains 16 residues. Trimming shortened V by 2 bases and J by 1 base, and 11 bases separated the two germline ends. Looked up from germline, CDR1 is SGHVS and CDR2 is FNYEAQ. The template was genomic DNA from peripheral blood, not RNA. This receptor was obtained from a human donor in good health. V is TRBV7-6 and J is TRBJ2-2; possible D gene TRBD2, 5 bases. What was sequenced was blood. The CDR3 bases are TGTGCCAGCAGCTTAACACCAGCGGTGAACACCGGGGAGCTGTTTTTT. Translation gives CASSLTPAVNTGELFF. Combining the CDR3 with reference TRBV7-6 and TRBJ2-2 gives the whole variable domain GAGVSQSPRYKVTKRGQDVALRCDPISGHVSLYWYRQALGQGPEFLTYFNYEAQQDKSGLPNDRFSAERPEGSISTLTIQRTEQRDSAMYRCASSLTPAVNTGELFFGEGSRLTVL.